The clone carrying this TCR beta chain has a handful of counts. What it binds is not known. The sample is drawn from a study of regulatory T cells in long-lasting Graves disease. The time point is: newly diagnosed GD, antithyroid drugs for less than 3 months. Following extraction of RNA from PBMCs, that RNA was used to make the TCR library. CDR3 regions were amplified by Arm-PCR using iRepertoire HTBI primers to build TCR beta libraries. A single record per CDR3 protein comes from TCRdb applying MiXCR to the multiplex PCR reads. This sample yields roughly 500,000 distinct CDR3 sequences, of which about 13% are seen a single time; 10% belongs to the top ten. Study findings and constraints: In persistent patients, shared public clonotypes (2,741) outnumbered those in new patients (about 1,000).

V lost 1 base and J lost 7; bases outside the gene matches: 2. Germline V lookup: CDR1 SGHDN, CDR2 FVKESK. The CDR3 length is 14 residues. This sample was also put to use in a study of T cells in Graves' hyperthyroidism and ophthalmopathy. This second report adds: For Graves' hyperthyroidism to be stable, ophthalmopathy could not progress within 18 months. A set of HTBI primers served as the primers for a first-round RT-PCR of the TCR CDR3.

The specimen comprised peripheral blood mononuclear cells (PBMCs), sampled at new diagnosis, from a patient treated with antithyroid drugs. The TCR sequence derives from a man aged 25 to 40 with Graves disease. The chain joins TRBV14 to TRBJ1-4; 8 nucleotides align to TRBD1. The CDR3 here is CASSQVGTGEKLFF. In DNA form, the CDR3 reads TGTGCCAGCAGCCAAGTTGGGACAGGTGAAAAACTGTTTTTT.